This T cell receptor (beta chain) was obtained from a study of blood T cell repertoires in COVID-19. Study details: Collection of acute and convalescent COVID-19 samples took place in the United States, Italy and Spain.

The germline V gene has CDR1 SGHRS and CDR2 YFSETQ. V lost 7 bases to trimming and J lost 6 bases; unmatched junction nucleotides: 8. The CDR3 is 14 residues long. Original processing notes: Nucleated cell number was recorded as an estimate derived from reference gene primer amplification. The repertoire was sequenced with immunoSEQ multiplex PCR; TCRdb's copy has only in-frame clones and lacks some. That table is the source of V, J and clone size, and D and trimming were worked out from the DNA. The sample has about 210,000 clones, approximately 80% seen once. Sequencing used peripheral blood. This TCR derives from a human donor in a cohort sampled during active COVID-19. The V call is TRBV5-1, the J call TRBJ1-4; 8 nucleotides line up with TRBD1. CDR3 sequence (DNA): TGCGCCAGCGGAAGGGTACAGGGGGATGAAAAACTGTTTTTT. Protein: CASGRVQGDEKLFF.